These 10 T cell receptor beta chains came from one sample sequenced in a study of T-cell memory formation after mild COVID-19. In TCRdb, the 5' RACE reads were re-called with MiXCR into one record per CDR3 protein. The sample lists 55,000 to 75,000 distinct CDR3 sequences; about 27% were seen once. The source material was PBMCs or a T cell subset sorted from them (not recorded which). These receptor sequences come from a man aged 18 to 29 who had mild COVID-19 (a few samples of this study predate the infection). Cell type and time point are not known.

Only a few counts were recorded for this clonotype. This rearrangement joins TRBV20-1 to TRBJ2-2; D ambiguous. Germline values: CDR1 DFQATT, CDR2 SNEGSKA (reference sequence). CDR3 size: 14 residues. With 3 bases removed from V and 2 bases from J, the gap between germline ends came to 10 bases. The CDR3 spells CSASRGYNTGELFF. CDR3 coding DNA: TGCAGTGCTAGTAGAGGTTATAACACCGGGGAGCTGTTTTTT.

This clonotype showed up many times. The genes are TRBV5-5 and TRBJ2-1; D ambiguous. Between the trimmed V and J ends, which lost 1 base and 8 bases, there was a span of 22 bases. Germline lookup yields CDR1 SGHKS and CDR2 YYEKEE (reference sequence). The CDR3 sequence is 17 residues long. The CDR3 DNA reads TGTGCCAGCAGCTTGTTCGGGCTTAATTCCGAAGGCGATGAGCAGTTCTTC. It specifies CASSLFGLNSEGDEQFF.

V usage is TRBV20-1 and J usage is TRBJ2-2; D is unclear. Germline lookup yields CDR1 DFQATT and CDR2 SNEGSKA (reference sequence). The V and J ends lost 0 bases and 0 bases respectively, with 8 bases between them. This CDR3 comprises 15 residues. CDR3 coding DNA: TGCAGTGCTAGAGATCCCCCAACGAACACCGGGGAGCTGTTTTTT. This codes for CSARDPPTNTGELFF.

The chain couples TRBV6-2 or TRBV6-3 to TRBJ2-7, with D unresolved. The germline gives CDR1 MNHEY, CDR2 SVGEGT. This CDR3 has 13 residues. Trimming took off 4 bases at V and 2 bases at J, with 9 bases between the two ends. Here the CDR3 reads CASSLKVTYEQYV. Written as DNA, the CDR3 is TGTGCCAGCAGTTTAAAAGTCACCTACGAGCAGTACGTC.

The rearrangement uses TRBV12-3 or TRBV12-4 and TRBJ2-7; D remains unclear. The V gene lost 3 bases and the J gene lost 4 bases, with 16 bases spanning the gap. The CDR3 totals 15 residues. This CDR3 is CASSFGGSRTYEQYF. The CDR3 DNA is TGTGCCAGCAGTTTTGGCGGAAGTAGAACTTACGAGCAGTACTTC.

This chain connects TRBV4-3 to TRBJ2-3; 8 bases line up with TRBD2. J was trimmed by 2 bases and V by 4 bases; bases with no gene match: 5. The CDR3 consists of 15 residues. Germline CDR1 is LGHNA and CDR2 is YSLEER. This CDR3 is CASSLSSGVTDTQYF. The CDR3 DNA reads TGCGCCAGCAGCCTTAGTAGCGGGGTCACAGATACGCAGTATTTT.

The chain uses TRBV20-1 and TRBJ1-1; D is unclear. V lost 0 bases and J lost 4, with 15 bases in between. The CDR3 covers 15 residues. From germline, CDR1 is DFQATT and CDR2 SNEGSKA (reference sequence). The CDR3 DNA reads TGCAGTGCTAGAGATCCATTACAAGGAAGCACTGAAGCTTTCTTT. It codes for CSARDPLQGSTEAFF.

This chain links TRBV11-2 with TRBJ1-1; the D is unclear. This CDR3 has 13 residues. Per germline, CDR1 SGHAT and CDR2 FQNNGV. With 0 bases removed from V and 4 bases from J, the gap between germline ends came to 6 bases. The CDR3 loop is CASSLDFGTEAFF. CDR3 bases: TGTGCCAGCAGCTTAGATTTCGGCACTGAAGCTTTCTTT.

A few counts support this clonotype. The chain uses TRBV27 and TRBJ2-3; the D is unclear. CDR3 length equals 13 residues. Germline CDR1 MNHEY, CDR2 SMNVEV (reference sequence). V was pared by 3 bases and J by 3 bases, with 7 bases between. Here the CDR3 reads CASSLRRTDTQYF. The CDR3 region has the DNA TGTGCCAGCAGTTTGAGAAGAACAGATACGCAGTATTTT.

V usage is TRBV4-2 and J usage is TRBJ2-3; 16 positions match TRBD2. This CDR3 is 19 amino acids long. Per germline, CDR1 LGHNA and CDR2 YNFKEQ. The ends lost 4 bases at V and 0 bases at J; junction bases unmatched: 7. In DNA form, the CDR3 reads TGTGCCAGCAGCCCGGGACTAGCGGGGGGGGGAATTAGCACAGATACGCAGTATTTT. This translates into CASSPGLAGGGISTDTQYF.